The table lists the clone carrying this T cell receptor (beta chain) with many counts. The antigen remains undetermined. The authors used template switching to add a universal primer site and gave cDNA unique molecular identifiers. TCRdb called the 5' RACE reads again in MiXCR, with one record for every CDR3 protein. The top ten hold just over 7% of the sample, which has some 300,000 distinct CDR3 sequences, about 12% seen once. This sample was included in a study of identical twins. Study-level points and caveats: Reduced insertions were recorded for abundant cord blood beta clonotypes, with no such pattern in memory repertoires.

Trimming removed 2 bases at V and 1 base at J, with 18 bases between. In germline, CDR1 is SGHVS, CDR2 FQNEAQ. The CDR3 totals 17 residues. These records were also assigned to another study, of yellow fever vaccine responses in identical twins.

The gene calls are TRBV7-8 and TRBJ2-7, with D possibly being TRBD1 or TRBD2 (5 bases each). Sequenced sample: CD8+ T cells sorted from blood. The receptor's source is a woman younger than 30 in good health. CDR3 sequence reads: CASSLRDLGWGSYEQYF. The CDR3 region has the DNA TGTGCCAGCAGCTTACGGGACCTAGGGTGGGGATCCTACGAGCAGTACTTC.